These 20 T cell receptor beta chains originate from one sample sequenced in a study of blood T cell repertoires in COVID-19. The data were produced by immunoSEQ multiplex PCR, yet TCRdb's version contains in-frame clones alone and is incomplete. The sample comprises about 290,000 clones, roughly 86% of which are singletons, and over 8.5% rests with the top ten. The specimen was peripheral blood. The receptors come from a woman in her thirties with COVID-19, enrolled during active disease.

Note on this clone: The same CDR3 also results from other DNA sequences found in this sample. The gene calls are TRBV27 and TRBJ2-7; TRBD1 matches 10 bases. Trimming at V came to 4 bases and at J to 4 bases, leaving 4 bases not matched to a gene. The CDR3 runs to 14 residues. Per germline, CDR1 MNHEY and CDR2 SMNVEV (reference sequence). The CDR3 nucleotides are TGTGCCAGCAGTTCCCGACAGGGGGCATACGAGCAGTACTTC. The encoded protein is CASSSRQGAYEQYF.

This clone has only a few counts. The chain is built from TRBV7-9 and TRBJ2-5; 8 bases line up with TRBD2. The ends lost 1 base at V and 4 bases at J; junction bases unmatched: 8. This CDR3 region has 16 residues. Germline-derived CDR1 and CDR2 are SEHNR and FQNEAQ (reference sequence). DNA for the CDR3: TGTGCCAGCAGCTTAGTCCCGGGGGGGCCCCCAGAGACCCAGTACTTC. This gives the protein CASSLVPGGPPETQYF.

This rearrangement joins TRBV25-1 to TRBJ2-3, with a possible D match to TRBD1 (6 bases). This CDR3 has 15 amino acids. V was pared by 0 bases and J by 6 bases, with 13 bases between. Germline lookup yields CDR1 MGHDK and CDR2 SYGVNS. CDR3 bases: TGTGCCAGCAGTGAATATCTGGGGGCCGCGGATACGCAGTATTTT. Translation: CASSEYLGAADTQYF.

The gene calls are TRBV27 and TRBJ2-5; TRBD2 matches at 16 bases. Germline V CDR1 and CDR2: MNHEY, SMNVEV (reference sequence). The CDR3 totals 17 residues. The V and J ends lost 5 bases and 5 bases, in that order; junction bases with no gene match: 8. CDR3 sequence (DNA): TGTGCCAGCAGTCCGGGACTAGCGGGGGGGAAGGGGGAGACCCAGTACTTC. It translates to CASSPGLAGGKGETQYF.

The CDR3 here is CSAEGTSGTDTQYF. CDR3 bases: TGCAGCGCCGAGGGGACTAGCGGCACAGATACGCAGTATTTT. The gene calls are TRBV29-1 and TRBJ2-3, with 10 bases that match TRBD2. This CDR3 has 14 amino acids. Germline V gene data show CDR1 as SQVTM and CDR2 as ANQGSEA. The junction had 5 bases not matched to a gene; V was cut back by 7 bases and J by 1 base.

The chain links TRBV19 to TRBJ1-2, with TRBD1 identical over 7 bases. The CDR3 is made up of 16 amino acids. The germline CDR1 and CDR2 sequences are LNHDA and SQIVND (reference sequence). V trimming: 6 bases; J trimming: 5 bases; junction bases outside the gene matches: 15. The CDR3 DNA reads TGTGCCAGTAGCATCAGTAAAGGGGGCATTATGTATGGCTACACCTTC. Translation gives CASSISKGGIMYGYTF.

The V and J genes are TRBV6-1 and TRBJ1-3; 8 bases line up with TRBD1. Germline loops: CDR1 MNHNS, CDR2 SASEGT. Losses at the gene ends were 3 bases for V and 4 bases for J; bases not matched to a gene: 2. The CDR3 loop spans 14 amino acids. The CDR3 is CASSESGGGNTIYF. In nucleotides, the CDR3 is TGTGCCAGCAGTGAGTCAGGGGGCGGAAACACCATATATTTT.

The chain carries TRBV5-1 and TRBJ1-6; a weak D match, TRBD1 (5 bases). This CDR3 spans 13 amino acids. The V gene's germline CDR1 is SGHRS and CDR2 YFSETQ. V lost 7 bases and J 8 bases, leaving 13 bases between the germline ends. The CDR3 loop is CASAAGWDSPLHF. DNA for the CDR3: TGCGCCAGCGCGGCAGGGTGGGATTCACCCCTCCACTTT.

The CDR3 region has the DNA TGTGCCAGCAGGCACCCAGGGTCTGAAGCTTTCTTT. This gives the protein CASRHPGSEAFF. The chain employs TRBV6-4 and TRBJ1-1; TRBD1 is a possible D gene (5 bases). The CDR3 spans 12 residues. Per germline, CDR1 MRHNA and CDR2 SNTAGT. Trimming left V 6 bases short and J 6 bases short, with 11 bases between.

This chain uses TRBV13 with TRBJ1-1; a possible D gene is TRBD1 (5 bases). The CDR3 is made up of 13 amino acids. Trimming removed 3 bases at V and 10 bases at J, with 15 bases between. Germline V gives CDR1 PRHDT, CDR2 FYEKMQ (reference sequence). CDR3 sequence reads: CASSFSLQGGAFF. The CDR3 DNA follows: TGTGCCAGCAGCTTTTCTTTGCAGGGCGGAGCTTTCTTT.

The chain carries TRBV2 and TRBJ1-5, with D maybe TRBD1 (5 bases). Trimming pared 6 bases from V and 5 bases from J, leaving 17 bases between. Per the germline V gene, CDR1 is SNHLY and CDR2 is FYNNEI. The CDR3 runs to 15 residues. CDR3 DNA: TGTGCCAGCAGAACGACAGACTTCTCTTATCAGCCCCAGCATTTT. Protein sequence: CASRTTDFSYQPQHF.

This clone has only one observation. This chain joins TRBV19 and TRBJ1-2; D unclear. V lost 10 bases, J lost 7 bases, and 13 bases lay in between. The CDR3 covers 11 residues. Per germline, CDR1 LNHDA and CDR2 SQIVND (reference sequence). The CDR3 DNA sequence: TGTGCCACCCCAGGCCTTGGTGGCTACACCTTC. Its protein is CATPGLGGYTF. Using reference TRBV19 and TRBJ1-2 for the parts outside the CDR3, the full variable domain is DGGITQSPKYLFRKEGQNVTLSCEQNLNHDAMYWYRQDPGQGLRLIYYSQIVNDFQKGDIAEGYSVSREKKESFPLTVTSAQKNPTAFYLCATPGLGGYTFGSGTRLTVV.

Written as DNA, the CDR3 is TGTGCCAGCAGACCGACAGGGGGGGTGGCCTACGAGCAGTACTTC. Its protein product is CASRPTGGVAYEQYF. The genes are TRBV11-2 and TRBJ2-7; 9 bases agree with TRBD1. With 6 bases clipped from V and 2 bases from J, the junction kept 8 bases outside the gene matches. The CDR3 runs 15 residues. Germline V lookup: CDR1 SGHAT, CDR2 FQNNGV.

V gene TRBV27 combines with J gene TRBJ1-4; weak D call: TRBD1 (6 bases). Germline-derived CDR1 and CDR2 are MNHEY and SMNVEV (reference sequence). The CDR3 is 15 amino acids. Trimming removed 4 bases at V and 8 bases at J, with 17 bases between. Here the CDR3 DNA reads TGTGCCAGCAGTTACCAACCGGGACACAGAGAAAAACTGTTTTTT. This codes for CASSYQPGHREKLFF.

The V and J genes are TRBV2 and TRBJ1-2; D is uncertain. Germline V gene data show CDR1 as SNHLY and CDR2 as FYNNEI. The CDR3 extends over 15 amino acids. V dropped 3 bases and J dropped 6 bases, with 17 bases sitting between them. The CDR3 reads CASSDTFLAPHGYTF. CDR3 DNA sequence: TGTGCCAGCAGTGATACCTTCTTAGCCCCACATGGCTACACCTTC.

This chain connects TRBV4-1 to TRBJ2-5; TRBD1 is a possible D gene (5 bases). Germline-derived CDR1 and CDR2 are MGHRA and YSYEKL. V was clipped by 0 bases and J by 9 bases, with 14 bases between them. CDR3 length equals 14 residues. CDR3 coding DNA: TGCGCCAGCAGCCAAGATTGGGCACAAGGGGCCCAGTACTTC. This codes for CASSQDWAQGAQYF.

This chain uses TRBV4-1 with TRBJ1-6, with 8 bases matching TRBD1. The length of the CDR3 is 16 residues. Germline trimming cut 0 bases from V and 7 bases from J; bases unmatched to any gene: 5. Germline V gene lookup returns CDR1 MGHRA and CDR2 YSYEKL. The CDR3 DNA follows: TGCGCCAGCAGCCAAGACGGGACAGGAGAAAATTCACCCCTCCACTTT. Its translation is CASSQDGTGENSPLHF.

The gene calls are TRBV7-2 and TRBJ1-5, with D hard to call. V lost 5 bases and J lost 7, with 9 bases in between. Germline-derived CDR1 and CDR2 are SGHTA and FQGNSA. CDR3 length equals 12 residues. This chain's CDR3 is CASSPRGQPQHF. CDR3 coding DNA: TGTGCCAGCAGCCCAAGAGGACAGCCCCAGCATTTT.

As to this clone: Other DNA sequences in the sample encode the same CDR3. The chain's CDR3 is CASSMAGGTEAFF. The CDR3 nucleotides read TGTGCCAGTAGTATGGCAGGGGGCACTGAAGCTTTCTTT. This rearrangement joins TRBV19 to TRBJ1-1; 7 positions agree with TRBD1. Germline CDR1 LNHDA, CDR2 SQIVND (reference sequence). The CDR3 loop spans 13 amino acids. V lost 3 bases and J lost 4; bases outside the gene matches: 2.

V usage is TRBV18 and J usage is TRBJ2-7; D possibly corresponds to TRBD2 (7 bases). The ends were cut back, 2 bases at V and 4 bases at J, with 18 bases in the middle. This CDR3 comprises 16 residues. From germline, CDR1 is KGHSH and CDR2 LQKENI. The CDR3 sequence is CASSPGGALHRYEQYF. CDR3 bases: TGTGCCAGCTCACCAGGGGGGGCGCTCCATAGGTACGAGCAGTACTTC.